The source of this T cell receptor beta chain is a study of T cells in Graves' hyperthyroidism and ophthalmopathy. Background on the study: Peripheral blood was drawn at first diagnosis, prior to all treatment.

What was amplified from RNA transcripts were TCR beta CDR3 regions. The TCR CDR3 first-round RT-PCR relied on the HTBI primer set. A single record per CDR3 protein comes from TCRdb applying MiXCR to the multiplex PCR reads. The repertoire consists of about 300,000 distinct CDR3 sequences, with roughly 19% occurring once and the leading ten covering roughly 39%. Germline-derived CDR1 and CDR2 are SGDLS and YYNGEE. CDR3 length: 15 residues. Losses at the gene ends were 3 bases for V and 0 bases for J; bases not matched to a gene: 5. Regarding this clonotype: Its antigen remains unidentified.

Overall study findings and caveats: Patients with ophthalmopathy were separated from those with stable hyperthyroidism by a 13 V-J model.

The TCR was taken from a man aged 50 or older with Graves' ophthalmopathy. The rearrangement uses TRBV9 and TRBJ2-5; 7 nucleotides agree with TRBD1. What was sequenced was blood. The CDR3 nucleotides read TGTGCCAGCAGCGAGGGACAGACGGACCAAGAGACCCAGTACTTC. It yields the protein CASSEGQTDQETQYF.